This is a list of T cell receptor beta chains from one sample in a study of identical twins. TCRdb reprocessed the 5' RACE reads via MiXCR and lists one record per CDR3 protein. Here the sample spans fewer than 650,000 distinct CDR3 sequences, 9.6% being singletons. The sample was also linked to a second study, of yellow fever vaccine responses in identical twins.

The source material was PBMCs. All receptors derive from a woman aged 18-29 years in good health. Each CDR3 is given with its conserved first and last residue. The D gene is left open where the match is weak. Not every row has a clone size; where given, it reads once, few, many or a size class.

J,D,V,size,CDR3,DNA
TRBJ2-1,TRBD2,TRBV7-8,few,CASSLVKTSGKQFF,TGTGCCAGCAGCTTAGTCAAGACTAGCGGGAAGCAGTTCTTC
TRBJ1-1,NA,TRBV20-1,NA,CSASPRGIGNTEAFF,TGCAGTGCTAGTCCCCGGGGAATAGGGAACACTGAAGCTTTCTTT
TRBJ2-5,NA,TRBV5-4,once,CASSFDPRETQYF,TGTGCCAGCAGCTTCGATCCGCGCGAGACCCAGTACTTC
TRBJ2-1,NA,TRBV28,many,CASSLRIRDYNEQFF,TGTGCCAGCAGCTTAAGGATCAGGGACTACAATGAGCAGTTCTTC
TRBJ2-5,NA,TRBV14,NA,CASSQATGRGQETQYF,TGTGCCAGCAGCCAGGCAACAGGGCGGGGACAAGAGACCCAGTACTTC
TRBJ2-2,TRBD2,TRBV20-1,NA,CSAKLAGSNTGELFF,TGCAGTGCTAAACTAGCGGGATCGAACACCGGGGAGCTGTTTTTT
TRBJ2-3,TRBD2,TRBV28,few,CASRDTVGLGADTQYF,TGTGCCAGCAGGGATACCGTGGGACTAGGGGCAGATACGCAGTATTTT
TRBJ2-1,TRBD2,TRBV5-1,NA,CASSLAGTSAYNEQFF,TGCGCCAGCAGCTTGGCTGGGACTAGCGCCTACAATGAGCAGTTCTTC
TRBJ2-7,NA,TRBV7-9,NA,CASSPKGRYEQYF,TGTGCCAGCAGCCCCAAGGGGCGCTACGAGCAGTACTTC
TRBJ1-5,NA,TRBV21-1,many,CASSKTGGSNQPQHF,TGTGCCAGCAGCAAAACAGGAGGAAGCAATCAGCCCCAGCATTTT
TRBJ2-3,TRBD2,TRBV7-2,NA,CASRIAGGRNTQYF,TGTGCCAGCAGGATAGCGGGAGGACGTAATACGCAGTATTTT